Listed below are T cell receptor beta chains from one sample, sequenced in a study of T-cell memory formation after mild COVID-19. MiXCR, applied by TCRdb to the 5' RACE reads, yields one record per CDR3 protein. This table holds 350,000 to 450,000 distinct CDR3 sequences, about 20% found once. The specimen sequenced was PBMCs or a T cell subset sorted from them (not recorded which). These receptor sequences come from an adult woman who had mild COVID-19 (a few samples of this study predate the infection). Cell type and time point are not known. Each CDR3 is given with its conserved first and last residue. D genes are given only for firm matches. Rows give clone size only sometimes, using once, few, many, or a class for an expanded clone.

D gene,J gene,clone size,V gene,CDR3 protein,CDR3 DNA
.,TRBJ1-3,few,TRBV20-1,CSARIGHGGNTIYF,TGCAGTGCTAGAATCGGACATGGAGGAAACACCATATATTTT
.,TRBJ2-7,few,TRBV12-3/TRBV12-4,CASSTRSEQYF,TGTGCCAGCAGCACCCGCAGTGAGCAGTACTTC
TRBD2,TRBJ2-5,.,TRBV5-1,CASGISGSQETQYF,TGCGCCAGCGGAATTAGCGGGTCACAAGAGACCCAGTACTTC
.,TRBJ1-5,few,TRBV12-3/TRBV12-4,CASSFHGAGQPQHF,TGTGCCAGCAGTTTCCACGGGGCGGGTCAGCCCCAGCATTTT
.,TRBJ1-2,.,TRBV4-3,CASSQSTSGAGYGYTF,TGCGCCAGCAGCCAATCAACCTCTGGGGCTGGCTATGGCTACACCTTC
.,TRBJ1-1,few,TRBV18,CASSPRTGMGTNTEAFF,TGTGCCAGCTCACCAAGGACGGGAATGGGGACGAACACTGAAGCTTTCTTT
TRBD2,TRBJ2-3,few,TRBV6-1,CASSALAGGSTDTQYF,TGTGCCAGCAGTGCTTTAGCGGGAGGAAGCACAGATACGCAGTATTTT
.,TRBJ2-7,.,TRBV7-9,CATSAAQGGYEQYF,TGTGCCACCTCCGCGGCCCAGGGTGGGTACGAGCAGTACTTC
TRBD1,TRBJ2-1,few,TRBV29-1,CSVGDRGDNEQFF,TGCAGCGTCGGGGACAGGGGTGACAATGAGCAGTTCTTC
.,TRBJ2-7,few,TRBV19,CASRASGLTYEQYF,TGTGCCAGTAGGGCTTCAGGCCTTACCTACGAGCAGTACTTC
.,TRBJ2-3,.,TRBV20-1,CSGGQNPDTQYF,TGCAGTGGAGGACAAAACCCAGATACGCAGTATTTT
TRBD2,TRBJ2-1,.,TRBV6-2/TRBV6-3,CASRSLAGGVHEQFF,TGTGCCAGCAGATCTCTAGCGGGAGGGGTACATGAGCAGTTCTTC
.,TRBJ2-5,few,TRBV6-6,CASSYPGLQETQYF,TGTGCCAGCAGTTATCCAGGGCTCCAAGAGACCCAGTACTTC
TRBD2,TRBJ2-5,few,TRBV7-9,CASSLGWNSGGSKETQYF,TGTGCCAGCAGCTTAGGATGGAATAGCGGGGGGTCAAAAGAGACCCAGTACTTC
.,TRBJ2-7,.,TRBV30,CAWSVRGEQYF,TGTGCCTGGAGTGTAAGGGGGGAGCAGTACTTC
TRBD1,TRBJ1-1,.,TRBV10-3,CAISNDRGNTEAFF,TGTGCCATCAGTAATGACAGGGGGAACACTGAAGCTTTCTTT
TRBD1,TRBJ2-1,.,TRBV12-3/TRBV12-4,CASRSDRGSYNEQFF,TGTGCCAGCAGATCGGACAGGGGGTCCTACAATGAGCAGTTCTTC
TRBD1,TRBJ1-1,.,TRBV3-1,CASSPLLGGAVEAFF,TGTGCCAGCAGCCCCCTTTTAGGGGGCGCGGTTGAAGCTTTCTTT
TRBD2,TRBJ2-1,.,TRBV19,CASGSGGNEQFF,TGTGCCAGTGGGAGCGGGGGAAATGAGCAGTTCTTC
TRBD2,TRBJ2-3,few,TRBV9,CASSAGTSGSSTDTQYF,TGTGCCAGCAGCGCCGGGACTAGCGGGAGTAGCACAGATACGCAGTATTTT
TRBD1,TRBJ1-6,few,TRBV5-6,CASGESLGQYNSPLHF,TGTGCCAGCGGGGAATCGTTGGGACAGTATAATTCACCCCTCCACTTT
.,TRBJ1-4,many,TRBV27,CASSHGRAGEKLFF,TGTGCCAGCAGTCACGGACGTGCTGGCGAAAAACTGTTTTTT
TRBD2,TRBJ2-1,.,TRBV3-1,CASSPSGGRTADEQFF,TGTGCCAGCAGCCCGAGCGGGGGCCGAACTGCGGATGAGCAGTTCTTC
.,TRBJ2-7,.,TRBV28,CASSTPPLHEQYF,TGTGCCAGCAGTACTCCCCCACTCCACGAGCAGTACTTC
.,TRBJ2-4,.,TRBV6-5,CASSLGQRGVPYF,TGTGCCAGCAGTCTTGGACAGCGCGGGGTTCCGTACTTC
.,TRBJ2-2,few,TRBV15,CATSRGESGSTGELFF,TGTGCCACCAGCAGAGGAGAATCAGGGTCCACCGGGGAGCTGTTTTTT
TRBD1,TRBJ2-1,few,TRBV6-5,CASSYGRQGRDNEQFF,TGTGCCAGCAGTTACGGCAGACAGGGGCGAGACAATGAGCAGTTCTTC
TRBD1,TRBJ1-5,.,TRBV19,CASRGTGGGQPQHF,TGTGCCAGTCGGGGGACAGGTGGGGGTCAGCCCCAGCATTTT
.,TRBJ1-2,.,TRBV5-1,CASSLIEGDGYTF,TGCGCCAGCAGTCTGATCGAGGGCGATGGCTACACCTTC
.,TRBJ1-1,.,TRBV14,CASSQEVVQLTEAFF,TGTGCCAGCAGCCAAGAGGTCGTCCAGCTCACTGAAGCTTTCTTT
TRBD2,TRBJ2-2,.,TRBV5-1,CASGTGGPNTGELFF,TGCGCCAGCGGAACGGGGGGACCGAACACCGGGGAGCTGTTTTTT
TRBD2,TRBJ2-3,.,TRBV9,CASSSRAGDFTDTQYF,TGTGCCAGCAGCTCAAGAGCGGGAGATTTCACAGATACGCAGTATTTT
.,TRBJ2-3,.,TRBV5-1,CASSSKEKTLDTQYF,TGCGCCAGCAGCTCAAAAGAAAAAACATTGGATACGCAGTATTTT
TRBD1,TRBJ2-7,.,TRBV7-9,CASSSTGASEQYF,TGTGCCAGCAGCTCGACAGGGGCGTCCGAGCAGTACTTC
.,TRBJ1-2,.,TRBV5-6,CASSLGEWAYGYTF,TGTGCCAGCAGCTTAGGCGAGTGGGCCTATGGCTACACCTTC
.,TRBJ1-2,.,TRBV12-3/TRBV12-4,CASSLAQAETNGYTF,TGTGCCAGCAGTTTAGCGCAGGCAGAGACAAATGGCTACACCTTC
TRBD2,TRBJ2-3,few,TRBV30,CASETSEDVTDTQYF,TGTGCCTCAGAGACTAGCGAGGATGTCACAGATACGCAGTATTTT
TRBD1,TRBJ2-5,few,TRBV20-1,CSAAPGTVQETQYF,TGCAGTGCAGCACCTGGGACAGTCCAAGAGACCCAGTACTTC
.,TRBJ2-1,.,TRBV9,CASSAPGRTGVSYNEQFF,TGTGCCAGCAGCGCACCAGGGAGGACGGGGGTATCATACAATGAGCAGTTCTTC
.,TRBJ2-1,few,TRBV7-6,CASSLRRNEQFF,TGTGCCAGCAGCTTACGGCGGAATGAGCAGTTCTTC
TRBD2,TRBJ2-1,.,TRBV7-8,CASSLGAGRREVNEQFF,TGTGCCAGCAGCTTAGGAGCCGGCCGGCGGGAGGTCAATGAGCAGTTCTTC
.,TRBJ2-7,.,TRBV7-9,CASSFTGSTYEQYF,TGTGCCAGCAGCTTTACCGGGTCTACCTACGAGCAGTACTTC
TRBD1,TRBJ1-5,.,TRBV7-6,CASSLSPGQVNQPQHF,TGTGCCAGCAGCTTATCGCCGGGACAGGTTAATCAGCCCCAGCATTTT
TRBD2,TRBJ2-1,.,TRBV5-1,CASSVGLADANEQFF,TGCGCCAGCAGCGTGGGACTAGCGGATGCCAATGAGCAGTTCTTC
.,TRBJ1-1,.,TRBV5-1,CASSLGQRVTEAFF,TGCGCCAGCAGCTTGGGACAACGGGTCACTGAAGCTTTCTTT
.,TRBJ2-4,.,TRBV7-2,CASSQMGGSDIQYF,TGTGCCAGCAGCCAAATGGGGGGCTCCGACATTCAGTACTTC
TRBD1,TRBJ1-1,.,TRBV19,CAILQGFEAFF,TGTGCCATTTTACAGGGGTTTGAAGCTTTCTTT
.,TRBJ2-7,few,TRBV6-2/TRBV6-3,CASRVRWEREQYF,TGTGCCAGCAGGGTAAGGTGGGAACGGGAGCAGTACTTC
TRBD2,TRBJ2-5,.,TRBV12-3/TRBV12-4,CASSPPGGVETQYF,TGTGCCAGCAGTCCCCCGGGGGGGGTAGAGACCCAGTACTTC
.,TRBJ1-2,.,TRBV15,CATTRDSSNYGYTF,TGTGCCACCACCAGAGACAGCTCTAACTATGGCTACACCTTC
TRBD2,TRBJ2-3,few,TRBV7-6,CASSFAPSGGADKVPTDTQYF,TGTGCCAGCAGCTTTGCCCCAAGCGGGGGGGCCGATAAGGTCCCCACAGATACGCAGTATTTT
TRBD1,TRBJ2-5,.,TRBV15,CATSRDRGQGETQYF,TGTGCCACCAGCAGAGATCGGGGACAGGGAGAGACCCAGTACTTC
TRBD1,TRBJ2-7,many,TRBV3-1,CASSPRDREYEQYF,TGTGCCAGCAGCCCGCGGGACAGGGAATACGAGCAGTACTTC
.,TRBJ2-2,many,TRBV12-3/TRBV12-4,CASSSAQGGELFF,TGTGCCAGCAGTTCTGCACAGGGAGGGGAGCTGTTTTTT
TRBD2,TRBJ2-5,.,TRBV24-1,CATSALAGTETQYF,TGTGCCACCAGTGCGCTAGCGGGGACGGAGACCCAGTACTTC
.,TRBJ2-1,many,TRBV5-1,CASSPRSGFNEQFF,TGCGCCAGCAGCCCTCGCTCGGGATTCAATGAGCAGTTCTTC
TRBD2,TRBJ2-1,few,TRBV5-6,CASLELAGVTEFF,TGTGCCAGCCTCGAACTAGCGGGAGTGACTGAGTTCTTC
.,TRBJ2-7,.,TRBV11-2,CASSLVGARIHEQYF,TGTGCCAGCAGCTTAGTAGGAGCCAGGATCCACGAGCAGTACTTC